What follows are 22 T cell receptor beta chains derived from one specimen sequenced in a study of OX40 agonist ivuxolimab in advanced cancers. Clones were read by immunoSEQ multiplex PCR, and TCRdb kept only the in-frame ones, dropping some. The sample records more than 60,000 clones, roughly four fifths being singletons. This sample comprised CD4+ or CD8+ T cells sorted from blood, obtained in a trial of the OX40 agonist ivuxolimab. These TCRs come from an adult with an advanced solid tumor such as melanoma, head and neck, liver or kidney cancer.

This clone showed up just once. This CDR3 is CASSLASGLNTEAFF. The CDR3 DNA is TGTGCCAGCAGCTTAGCCTCCGGATTGAACACTGAAGCTTTCTTT. This chain connects TRBV7-2 to TRBJ1-1, with D hard to call. This CDR3 is built from 15 residues. V was pared by 0 bases and J by 0 bases, with 8 bases between. CDR1 is SGHTA and CDR2 is FQGNSA in the germline V gene.

V usage is TRBV5-4 and J usage is TRBJ2-3, with D perhaps TRBD1 (6 bases). Germline V CDR1 and CDR2: SGHNT, YYREEE (reference sequence). V dropped 5 bases and J dropped 5 bases, with 18 bases sitting between them. CDR3 length: 15 residues. The CDR3 DNA sequence: TGTGCCAGCAGTGCTGCACAGGGACAAGGAGATACGCAGTATTTT. It is translated as CASSAAQGQGDTQYF.

V is TRBV5-1 and J is TRBJ2-7; D possibly matches TRBD1 or TRBD2 (5 bases each). CDR3 size: 16 residues. Germline assignment: CDR1 SGHRS and CDR2 YFSETQ. V was cut by 3 bases and J by 4 bases, with 20 bases left in between. The CDR3 DNA is TGCGCCAGCAGCTCAATTCCGGGGCCGGGTAATTACGAGCAGTACTTC. Translated, it gives CASSSIPGPGNYEQYF.

The rearrangement joins TRBV7-2 to TRBJ1-1, with D tentatively TRBD1 (5 bases). Per the germline V gene, CDR1 is SGHTA and CDR2 is FQGNSA. The CDR3 is 13 amino acids. Trimming cost V 1 base and J 5 bases, with 8 bases left between them. The CDR3: CASSLEGATEAFF. The CDR3 DNA reads TGTGCCAGCAGCTTAGAAGGGGCTACTGAAGCTTTCTTT. Based on the CDR3 plus reference TRBV7-2 and TRBJ1-1, the full variable domain is GAGVSQSPSNKVTEKGKDVELRCDPISGHTALYWYRQSLGQGLEFLIYFQGNSAPDKSGLPSDRFSAERTGGSVSTLTIQRTQQEDSAVYLCASSLEGATEAFFGQGTRLTVV.

In its sample, this clone is medium-sized. The V gene is TRBV4-2, the J gene TRBJ2-7, with TRBD1 identical over 10 bases. This CDR3 has 14 residues. With 3 bases clipped from V and 2 bases from J, the junction kept 1 base outside the gene matches. Germline-derived CDR1 and CDR2 are LGHNA and YNFKEQ. The CDR3 DNA sequence: TGTGCCAGCAGCCAGGGACAGGGGACCTACGAGCAGTACTTC. This translates into CASSQGQGTYEQYF.

The chain recombines TRBV10-3 with TRBJ1-4, with 10 bases that match TRBD1. The CDR3 is 17 residues long. Germline assignment: CDR1 ENHRY and CDR2 SYGVKD. J was trimmed by 10 bases and V by 0 bases; bases with no gene match: 11. DNA of the CDR3: TGTGCCATCAGTGAGTCTGGGACAGGGGACCCGAAGGGAAAACTGTTTTTT. This translates into CAISESGTGDPKGKLFF.

This clone is a singleton in its sample. This chain links TRBV10-1 with TRBJ2-5; 7 bases are shared with TRBD2. CDR3 length: 14 amino acids. Germline trimming cut 4 bases from V and 2 bases from J; bases unmatched to any gene: 4. Germline V gene data show CDR1 as WNHNN and CDR2 as SYGVQD (reference sequence). The chain's CDR3 is CASSAGGLQETQYF. Written as DNA, the CDR3 is TGCGCCAGCAGTGCGGGGGGTCTTCAAGAGACCCAGTACTTC.

V usage is TRBV7-2 and J usage is TRBJ2-1, with 8 bases that match TRBD1. J was trimmed by 6 bases and V by 5 bases; bases with no gene match: 9. This CDR3 is built from 15 residues. Germline V gene data show CDR1 as SGHTA and CDR2 as FQGNSA. The CDR3 here is CASSRATGGGNEQFF. In DNA form, the CDR3 reads TGTGCCAGCAGCCGGGCTACAGGGGGTGGCAATGAGCAGTTCTTC.

This clone has more than one count but fewer than ten. This sequence joins TRBV28 and TRBJ1-1; D gene uncertain. The germline V gene encodes CDR1 MDHEN and CDR2 SYDVKM. Trimming cost V 11 bases and J 7 bases, with 14 bases left between them. This CDR3 is 11 amino acids long. The CDR3 protein is CASQGQLEAFF. DNA for the CDR3: TGTGCCTCTCAAGGGCAGCTTGAAGCTTTCTTT.

V is TRBV9 and J is TRBJ2-2, with a weak D call TRBD2 (5 bases). Germline V lookup: CDR1 SGDLS, CDR2 YYNGEE. V was clipped by 0 bases and J by 2 bases, with 11 bases between them. This CDR3 has 16 amino acids. The DNA for the CDR3 is TGTGCCAGCAGCGTAGGCTCCCTAGCAAACACCGGGGAGCTGTTTTTT. This sequence encodes CASSVGSLANTGELFF.

Comments on this clone: Other DNA sequences in the same sample also yield this CDR3. This chain links TRBV5-4 with TRBJ2-5, with D tentatively TRBD2 (5 bases). CDR1 is SGHNT and CDR2 is YYREEE in the germline V gene (reference sequence). Between the trimmed V and J ends, which lost 0 bases and 3 bases, there was a span of 6 bases. The CDR3 sequence is 13 residues long. CDR3 coding DNA: TGTGCCAGCAGCTTGGTCGGGGAAGAGACCCAGTACTTC. Protein: CASSLVGEETQYF. Together with reference TRBV5-4 and TRBJ2-5, the CDR3 gives the full variable domain: ETGVTQSPTHLIKTRGQQVTLRCSSQSGHNTVSWYQQALGQGPQFIFQYYREEENGRGNFPPRFSGLQFPNYSSELNVNALELDDSALYLCASSLVGEETQYFGPGTRLLVL.

The chain carries TRBV2 and TRBJ2-3; 8 bases are shared with TRBD2. The J segment lost 3 bases and the V segment lost 7 bases, leaving 12 bases of the junction unmatched. The CDR3 is 16 amino acids. Germline V gives CDR1 SNHLY, CDR2 FYNNEI. CDR3: CASNARGGTPTDTQYF. The CDR3 region has the DNA TGTGCCAGCAATGCTCGCGGGGGGACCCCAACAGATACGCAGTATTTT.

Details on this clone: Other DNA sequences of this sample code for an identical CDR3. The genes are TRBV19 and TRBJ1-1; no clear D. The germline gives CDR1 LNHDA, CDR2 SQIVND (reference sequence). The CDR3 consists of 13 residues. Trimming took off 3 bases at V and 1 base at J, with 6 bases between the two ends. The CDR3 DNA reads TGTGCCAGTAGTATTCTGAGGAACACTGAAGCTTTCTTT. It is translated as CASSILRNTEAFF.

The chain couples TRBV7-2 to TRBJ1-2; 8 bases align to TRBD1. The length of the CDR3 is 15 residues. Germline lookup yields CDR1 SGHTA and CDR2 FQGNSA. V was pared by 2 bases and J by 2 bases, with 4 bases of the junction left unmatched. Here the CDR3 reads CASSLRDRTNYGYTF. For the CDR3, the DNA is TGTGCCAGCAGCTTACGGGACAGGACAAACTATGGCTACACCTTC. Variable domain in full (rest from reference TRBV7-2 and TRBJ1-2): GAGVSQSPSNKVTEKGKDVELRCDPISGHTALYWYRQSLGQGLEFLIYFQGNSAPDKSGLPSDRFSAERTGGSVSTLTIQRTQQEDSAVYLCASSLRDRTNYGYTFGSGTRLTVV.

This clone came up a few times. The V gene is TRBV2, the J gene TRBJ2-5; 7 nucleotides line up with TRBD2. Germline CDR1 is SNHLY and CDR2 is FYNNEI. V lost 3 bases and J lost 4; bases outside the gene matches: 5. There are 14 residues in the CDR3. The CDR3 loop is CASSDSGWGETQYF. CDR3 DNA: TGTGCCAGCAGTGATAGCGGGTGGGGAGAGACCCAGTACTTC.

This chain uses TRBV29-1 with TRBJ1-2; a weak D match, TRBD1 (6 bases). The germline V gene encodes CDR1 SQVTM and CDR2 ANQGSEA. This CDR3 has 12 amino acids. The V and J ends lost 7 bases and 2 bases respectively, with 11 bases between them. CDR3 bases: TGCAGCGGGGGGGACAAGAACTATGGCTACACCTTC. This translates into CSGGDKNYGYTF.

The chain combines TRBV7-2 with TRBJ2-1, with TRBD2 matching 11 bases. Germline CDR1 reads SGHTA; CDR2 reads FQGNSA. The junction had 11 bases not matched to a gene; V was cut back by 5 bases and J by 8 bases. This CDR3 comprises 16 residues. For the CDR3, the DNA is TGTGCCAGCAGCCAAGCCATAGCGGGGGGGCCAGATGAGCAGTTCTTC. This codes for CASSQAIAGGPDEQFF.

This clone was detected only once. CDR3 residues: CASSISWATEAFF. In nucleotides, the CDR3 is TGTGCCAGTAGTATCTCTTGGGCCACTGAAGCTTTCTTT. The chain joins TRBV19 to TRBJ1-1; D unclear. The V gene lost 3 bases and the J gene lost 4 bases, with 9 bases spanning the gap. This CDR3 has 13 residues. CDR1 and CDR2 from the germline V gene are LNHDA and SQIVND (reference sequence).

This clone was recorded a few times. The chain employs TRBV28 and TRBJ1-2; D gene unclear. V was cut by 6 bases and J by 2 bases, with 7 bases left in between. Germline assignment: CDR1 MDHEN and CDR2 SYDVKM. This CDR3 contains 12 residues. The CDR3 DNA reads TGTGCCAGCAGAACGGTAAACTATGGCTACACCTTC. Encoded protein: CASRTVNYGYTF.

The chain uses TRBV6-6 and TRBJ1-1; D remains ambiguous. The CDR3 totals 16 residues. Germline CDR1 MNHNY, CDR2 SVGAGI (reference sequence). V lost 0 bases to trimming and J lost 3 bases, with 14 bases between them. CDR3 loop: CASSYSRERLDTEAFF. CDR3 nucleotide sequence: TGTGCCAGCAGTTACTCGAGGGAAAGGCTAGACACTGAAGCTTTCTTT.

The chain carries TRBV6-5 and TRBJ1-1; D unresolved. Germline assignment: CDR1 MNHEY and CDR2 SVGAGI. The CDR3 has 15 amino acids. V shed 4 bases and J shed 5 bases, with 17 bases lying between them. The CDR3 bases are TGTGCCAGCAGTTCGTCCCCGAGTGGTGTGACTGAAGCTTTCTTT. This gives the protein CASSSSPSGVTEAFF.

This rearrangement joins TRBV19 to TRBJ1-5, with TRBD1 matching 10 bases. V lost 3 bases, J lost 0 bases, and 14 bases stayed unmatched. The V gene's germline CDR1 is LNHDA and CDR2 SQIVND (reference sequence). This CDR3 contains 20 residues. The CDR3 region is CASSIGIGQGVKNSNQPQHF. CDR3 nucleotide sequence: TGTGCCAGTAGTATCGGCATTGGACAGGGGGTAAAAAATAGCAATCAGCCCCAGCATTTT.